This T cell receptor (beta chain) comes out of a study of T cell responses to AZD1222 COVID-19 vaccine. Worth noting for this clone: What it recognizes is unknown.

The repertoire was sequenced with immunoSEQ multiplex PCR; TCRdb's copy has only in-frame clones and lacks some. The sample holds 170,000 or so clones, about nine tenths seen once. Study outcomes and limitations: Researchers took repertoire samples only after the peak T cell response had come. In a largely white British group with more females than males, clonal diversity was possibly underestimated.

The CDR3 extends over 16 amino acids. V was clipped by 4 bases and J by 13 bases; unmatched bases: 16. CDR1 and CDR2 (germline): SGHVS, FQNEAQ. The J gene is TRBJ2-2, the V gene TRBV7-8; 9 bases agree with TRBD2. The sequences come from peripheral blood, collected on day 0 of AZD1222 vaccination. The receptor was derived from an adult in good health. The CDR3 bases are TGTGCCAGCAGCTCACAGGGACTAGCACCAGGAGAGGGGCTGTTTTTT. It specifies CASSSQGLAPGEGLFF.